Each of the 5 T cell receptor beta chains below was sequenced from the same sample in a study of molecular identifiers for immune sequencing clone quantification. TCRdb analysed the PCR reads with MiXCR anew, one entry per CDR3 protein. The table lists roughly 630,000 distinct CDR3 sequences, about 25% of them singletons. The sample comprised naive CD8+ T cells from blood, with Jurkat cell RNA spiked in. The sample's subset: FACS-sorted CD8+CD4-CCR7+CD45RA+ naive T cells. These receptors were obtained from a human donor in good health. Some libraries in this study had Jurkat cell RNA spiked in.

The table lists this clonotype with a count of one. A read error is possible here, since a much larger clone lies one base away. The V call is TRBV6-2 or TRBV6-3, the J call TRBJ2-3; maybe TRBD1 (5 bases). The CDR3 spans 14 residues. In germline, CDR1 is MNHEY, CDR2 SVGEGT. CDR3 sequence: CASSIAGFTQPMIF. The DNA of the CDR3 is TGTGCCAGCAGCATTGCAGGGTTCACACAACCTATGATCTTT.

This clonotype was observed at least ten times. This chain's CDR3 is CASSQDQDGGPLIQYF. The DNA for the CDR3 is TGTGCCAGCAGCCAAGACCAGGACGGCGGGCCGCTCATTCAGTACTTC. This chain uses TRBV3-2 with TRBJ2-4; the listed D gene, TRBD1, was not tested against the DNA. TRBV3-2 constitutes a pseudogene. The length of the CDR3 is 16 residues.

Notes on this clonotype: The junction does not match germline at one end; this may be a read error. The chain couples TRBV4-1 to TRBJ2-7; no clear D. Germline CDR1 and CDR2: MGHRA and YSYEKL. The CDR3 contains 15 residues. DNA of the CDR3: TGCGCCAGCAGCCCCGGGCCAAGCCCGACCTACGCGCAGTACTTC. Translated, it gives CASSPGPSPTYAQYF.

In this sample, this clonotype turned up a few times. V usage is TRBV14 and J usage is TRBJ1-3; 7 nucleotides agree with TRBD1. Germline CDR1 reads SGHDN; CDR2 reads FVKESK. This CDR3 is built from 15 residues. V was pared by 3 bases and J by 2 bases, with 4 bases of the junction left unmatched. CDR3 amino acids: CASSHLGTAGNTIYF. CDR3 bases: TGTGCCAGCAGCCATCTTGGGACAGCTGGAAACACCATATATTTT.

Points on this clonotype: A much bigger clone sits one base away, suggesting this may be a read error. The chain has TRBV4-1 and TRBJ1-1, with 7 bases aligning to TRBD1. The CDR3 contains 15 residues. Per the germline V gene, CDR1 is MGHRA and CDR2 is YSYEKL. DNA of the CDR3: TGCGCCAGCAACCAAGTAGGACAGGCCAACACTGAAGCTTTCTTT. It encodes CASNQVGQANTEAFF.